A single sample gave rise to the 2 T cell receptor beta chains below, sequenced in a study of T cells in localized non-small cell lung cancer. Libraries were prepared by immunoSEQ multiplex PCR; TCRdb keeps only in-frame clonotypes and omits some of them. This repertoire shows roughly 76,000 clones, about three quarters found once; its top ten account for less than 20%. The specimen was PBMCs, collected before any cancer treatment. These receptors came from a man aged 40 to 70 with stage II squamous cell lung carcinoma.

The chain is built from TRBV25-1 and TRBJ2-1, with TRBD2 matching over 7 bases. CDR1 MGHDK and CDR2 SYGVNS come from the germline V gene. The length of the CDR3 is 14 residues. V was pared by 8 bases and J by 3 bases, with 7 bases of the junction left unmatched. In DNA form, the CDR3 reads TGTGCCAGCGGATTCGGGGGGAACTACAATGAGCAGTTCTTC. Amino acids: CASGFGGNYNEQFF.

CDR3 nucleotides: TGCAGCGTCTGGACTAGCGGGCGCACAGATACGCAGTATTTT. Its translation is CSVWTSGRTDTQYF. V gene TRBV29-1 combines with J gene TRBJ2-3; TRBD2 matches 11 bases. This CDR3 has 14 amino acids. Germline CDR1 and CDR2: SQVTM and ANQGSEA. V was clipped by 6 bases and J by 1 base; unmatched bases: 3.